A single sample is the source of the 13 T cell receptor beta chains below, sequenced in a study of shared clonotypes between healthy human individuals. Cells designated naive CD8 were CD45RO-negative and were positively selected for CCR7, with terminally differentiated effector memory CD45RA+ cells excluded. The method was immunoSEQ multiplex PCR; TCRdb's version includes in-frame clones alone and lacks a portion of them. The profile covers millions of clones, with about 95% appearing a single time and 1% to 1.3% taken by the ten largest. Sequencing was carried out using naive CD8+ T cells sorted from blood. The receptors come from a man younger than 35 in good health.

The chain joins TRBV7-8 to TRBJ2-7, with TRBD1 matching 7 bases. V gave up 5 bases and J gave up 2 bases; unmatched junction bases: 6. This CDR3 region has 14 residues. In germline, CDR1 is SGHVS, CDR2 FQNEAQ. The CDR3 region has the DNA TGTGCCAGCAGCGTGACAGGGCCGACCTACGAGCAGTACTTC. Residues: CASSVTGPTYEQYF. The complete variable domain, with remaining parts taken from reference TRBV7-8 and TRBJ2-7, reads GAGVSQSPRYKVAKRGQDVALRCDPISGHVSLFWYQQALGQGPEFLTYFQNEAQLDKSGLPSDRFFAERPEGSVSTLKIQRTQQEDSAVYLCASSVTGPTYEQYFGPGTRLTVT.

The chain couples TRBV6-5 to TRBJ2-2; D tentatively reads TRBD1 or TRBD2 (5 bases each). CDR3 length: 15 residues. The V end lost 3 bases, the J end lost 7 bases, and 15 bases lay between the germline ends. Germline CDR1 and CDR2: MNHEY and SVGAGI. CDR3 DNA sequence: TGTGCCAGCAGTTATTCAGACAGCGCGGGCGGGGAGCTGTTTTTT. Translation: CASSYSDSAGGELFF.

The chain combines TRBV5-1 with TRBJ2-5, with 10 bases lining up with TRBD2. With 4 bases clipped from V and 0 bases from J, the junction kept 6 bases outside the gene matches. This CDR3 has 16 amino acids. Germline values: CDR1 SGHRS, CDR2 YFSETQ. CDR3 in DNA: TGCGCCAGCAGCCCCAGACTAGCGGGCTACCAAGAGACCCAGTACTTC. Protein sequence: CASSPRLAGYQETQYF. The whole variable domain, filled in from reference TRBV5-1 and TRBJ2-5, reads KAGVTQTPRYLIKTRGQQVTLSCSPISGHRSVSWYQQTPGQGLQFLFEYFSETQRNKGNFPGRFSGRQFSNSRSEMNVSTLELGDSALYLCASSPRLAGYQETQYFGPGTRLLVL.

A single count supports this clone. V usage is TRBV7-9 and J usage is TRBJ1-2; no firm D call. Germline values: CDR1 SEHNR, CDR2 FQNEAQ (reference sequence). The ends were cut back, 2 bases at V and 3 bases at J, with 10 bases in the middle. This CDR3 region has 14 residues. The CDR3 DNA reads TGTGCCAGCAGCTTATTCGGGAGCGACTATGGCTACACCTTC. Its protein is CASSLFGSDYGYTF.

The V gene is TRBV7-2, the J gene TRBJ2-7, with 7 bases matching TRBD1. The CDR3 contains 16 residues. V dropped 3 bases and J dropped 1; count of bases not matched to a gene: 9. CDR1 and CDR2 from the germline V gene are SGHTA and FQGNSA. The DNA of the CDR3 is TGTGCCAGCAGCTTTGCAGGGGACAGCTTATCCTACGAGCAGTACTTC. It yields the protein CASSFAGDSLSYEQYF. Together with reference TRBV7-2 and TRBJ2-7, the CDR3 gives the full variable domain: GAGVSQSPSNKVTEKGKDVELRCDPISGHTALYWYRQSLGQGLEFLIYFQGNSAPDKSGLPSDRFSAERTGGSVSTLTIQRTQQEDSAVYLCASSFAGDSLSYEQYFGPGTRLTVT.

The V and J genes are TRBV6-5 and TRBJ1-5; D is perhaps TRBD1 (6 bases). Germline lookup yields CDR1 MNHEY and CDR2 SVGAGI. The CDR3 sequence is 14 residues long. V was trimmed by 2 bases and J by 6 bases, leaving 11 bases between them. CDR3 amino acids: CASSYGLGGQPQHF. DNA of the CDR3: TGTGCCAGCAGTTACGGTTTAGGGGGTCAGCCCCAGCATTTT.

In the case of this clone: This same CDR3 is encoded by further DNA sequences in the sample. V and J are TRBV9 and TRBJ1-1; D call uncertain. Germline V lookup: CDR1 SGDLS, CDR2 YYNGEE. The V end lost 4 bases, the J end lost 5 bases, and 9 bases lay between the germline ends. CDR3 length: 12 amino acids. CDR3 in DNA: TGTGCCAGCAGCACAAGTGGGACTGAAGCTTTCTTT. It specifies CASSTSGTEAFF.

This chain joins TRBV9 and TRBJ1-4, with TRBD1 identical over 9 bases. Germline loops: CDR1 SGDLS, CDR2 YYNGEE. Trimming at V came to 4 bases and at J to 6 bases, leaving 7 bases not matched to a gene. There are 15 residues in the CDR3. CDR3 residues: CASSPPGQGYEKLFF. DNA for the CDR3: TGTGCCAGCAGCCCTCCGGGACAGGGCTATGAAAAACTGTTTTTT.

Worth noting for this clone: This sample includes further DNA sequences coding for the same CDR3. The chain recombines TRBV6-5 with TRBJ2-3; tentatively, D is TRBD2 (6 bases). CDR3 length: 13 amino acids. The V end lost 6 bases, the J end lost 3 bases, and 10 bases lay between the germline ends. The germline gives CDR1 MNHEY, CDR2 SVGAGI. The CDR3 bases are TGTGCCAGCAGCCCCAGCGGGACAGATACGCAGTATTTT. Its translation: CASSPSGTDTQYF.

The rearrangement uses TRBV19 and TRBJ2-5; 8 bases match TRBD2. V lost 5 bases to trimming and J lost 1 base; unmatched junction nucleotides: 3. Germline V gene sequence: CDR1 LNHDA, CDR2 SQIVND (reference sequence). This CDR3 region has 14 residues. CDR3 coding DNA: TGTGCCAGTAGTTCGCTAGCGGGCCAAGAGACCCAGTACTTC. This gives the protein CASSSLAGQETQYF. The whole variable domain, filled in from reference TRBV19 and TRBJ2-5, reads DGGITQSPKYLFRKEGQNVTLSCEQNLNHDAMYWYRQDPGQGLRLIYYSQIVNDFQKGDIAEGYSVSREKKESFPLTVTSAQKNPTAFYLCASSSLAGQETQYFGPGTRLLVL.

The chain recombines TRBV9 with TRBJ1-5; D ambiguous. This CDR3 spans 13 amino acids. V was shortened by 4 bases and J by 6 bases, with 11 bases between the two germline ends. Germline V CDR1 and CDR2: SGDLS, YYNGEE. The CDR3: CASSPEDGQPQHF. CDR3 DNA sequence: TGTGCCAGCAGCCCAGAGGACGGTCAGCCCCAGCATTTT.

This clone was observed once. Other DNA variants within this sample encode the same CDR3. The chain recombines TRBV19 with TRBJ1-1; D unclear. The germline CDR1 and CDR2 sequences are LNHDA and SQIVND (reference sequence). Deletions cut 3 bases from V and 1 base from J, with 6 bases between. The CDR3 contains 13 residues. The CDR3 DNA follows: TGTGCCAGTAGTATTACAGAGAACACTGAAGCTTTCTTT. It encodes CASSITENTEAFF.

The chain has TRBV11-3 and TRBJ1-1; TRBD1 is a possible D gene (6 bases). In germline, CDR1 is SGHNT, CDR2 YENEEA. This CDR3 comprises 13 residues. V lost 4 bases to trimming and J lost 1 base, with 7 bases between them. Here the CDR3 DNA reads TGTGCCAGCAGCTCGACAGGGAACACTGAAGCTTTCTTT. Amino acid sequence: CASSSTGNTEAFF.